This T cell receptor (beta chain) is from a study of T cells in Graves' hyperthyroidism and ophthalmopathy. Study summary: Specimen type is peripheral blood, collected at initial diagnosis prior to any treatment.

It was RNA transcripts that yielded the amplified TCR beta CDR3 regions. First-round RT-PCR of the TCR CDR3 relied on the HTBI primer set. TCRdb re-called the multiplex PCR reads with MiXCR, one entry per CDR3 protein. Of about 710,000 distinct CDR3 sequences listed, roughly 15% were seen once; the top ten hold approximately 8.4%. Study-wide points: Blood also carried most thyroid clonotypes expanded above 0.001.

Germline values: CDR1 MNHNS, CDR2 SASEGT. The CDR3 runs to 14 residues. V shed 7 bases, J shed 4 bases, and the junction held 4 bases outside the gene matches. On this clonotype itself: The antigen is not known.

This sequence joins TRBV6-1 and TRBJ2-3; 11 nucleotides line up with TRBD2. This TCR derives from a man between 18 and 35 years old with Graves' hyperthyroidism. Sequenced input: blood. In nucleotides, the CDR3 is TGTGCCAGCACCTCACTAGCGGGAGCAGATACGCAGTATTTT. Protein sequence: CASTSLAGADTQYF.